The rows below give T cell receptor beta chains drawn from one sample of a study of blood T cell repertoires in COVID-19. TCRdb keeps only in-frame clones here, not all; method: immunoSEQ multiplex PCR. The data contain 100,000 to 150,000 clones, roughly 90% of them singletons. Source material: peripheral blood. These receptors originate from a man in his 60s with COVID-19, enrolled during active disease. CDR3s include the opening cysteine and the closing phenylalanine or tryptophan. The D gene is left open where the match is weak. Clone sizes are given selectively: once, few, many, or a class where the clone is expanded.

.	TRBV5-5	.	TRBJ2-3	TGTGCCAGCAGCTTGTGGGCCTCCCAGAACACAGATACGCAGTATTTT	CASSLWASQNTDTQYF
TRBD2	TRBV19	.	TRBJ2-1	TGTGCCAGCCAAGGAGCGGGGGGATTCAATGAGCAGTTCTTC	CASQGAGGFNEQFF
.	TRBV7-3	.	TRBJ2-1	TGTGCCAGCAGCTTAACCCCACTAGGGGGGGACAATGAGCAGTTCTTC	CASSLTPLGGDNEQFF
.	TRBV28	.	TRBJ1-4	TGTGCCAGCAGAAACAGTCCTAATGAAAAACTGTTTTTT	CASRNSPNEKLFF
TRBD1	TRBV4-2	.	TRBJ1-4	TGTGCCAGCAGCCAAGATAAGGGACAGGTGGAAAAACTGTTTTTT	CASSQDKGQVEKLFF
.	TRBV5-1	.	TRBJ2-7	TGCGCCAGCAGTCCAGGGGCCCCCTACGAGCAGTACTTC	CASSPGAPYEQYF
.	TRBV24-1	.	TRBJ2-5	TGTGCCACCAGTGATATAACAGGTTTCCAAGAGACCCAGTACTTC	CATSDITGFQETQYF
TRBD1	TRBV7-9	few	TRBJ1-1	TGTGCCAGCACCCCGACAGGGACCATCCCAAAAGCTTTCTTT	CASTPTGTIPKAFF
.	TRBV7-9	.	TRBJ1-2	TGTGCCAGCAGCTTAAGGGGTGGCTACACCTTC	CASSLRGGYTF
.	TRBV3-1/TRBV3-2	.	TRBJ1-3	TGTGCCAGCAGCCCGACCCGAGGGAGCACCATATATTTT	CASSPTRGSTIYF
.	TRBV12-3/TRBV12-4	few	TRBJ1-1	TGTGCCAGCAGTTTGGGGGGAGGGACTGAAGCTTTCTTT	CASSLGGGTEAFF
TRBD2	TRBV5-1	.	TRBJ2-1	TGCGCCAGCAGCTGGGGACTACCCCCTGGGGAGGAGCAGTTCTTC	CASSWGLPPGEEQFF
.	TRBV18	.	TRBJ1-3	TGTGCCAGCTCACCGAGGGAAAACACCATATATTTT	CASSPRENTIYF
.	TRBV18	.	TRBJ2-5	TGTGCCAGCTCCCAGTACCAAGAGACCCAGTACTTC	CASSQYQETQYF
TRBD2	TRBV5-6	once	TRBJ2-4	TGTGCCAGCAGCTTGGGGTCTAGCGGGCGGAGGGGAACCAAAAACATTCAGTACTTC	CASSLGSSGRRGTKNIQYF
TRBD1	TRBV5-1	.	TRBJ2-1	TGCGCCAGCAGCTTGGTGCCGGGACAGGGAAATGAGCAGTTCTTC	CASSLVPGQGNEQFF
.	TRBV15	.	TRBJ1-6	TGTGCCACCAGCAGAGATAACGGTAATTCACCCCTCCACTTT	CATSRDNGNSPLHF
.	TRBV19	.	TRBJ2-6	TGTGCCAGTAGTATGACCGGAGCTTCTGGGGCCAACGTCCTGACTTTC	CASSMTGASGANVLTF
.	TRBV18	.	TRBJ2-5	TGTGCCAGCTCACCGGGGCGCCTACAAGAGACCCAGTACTTC	CASSPGRLQETQYF
TRBD1	TRBV27	once	TRBJ1-2	TGTGCCACCATTAACAGGGGGAATGGCTACACCTTC	CATINRGNGYTF
TRBD1	TRBV5-1	.	TRBJ2-3	TGCGCCAGCAGCTCTGGACAGGGGAGCTCAGATACGCAGTATTTT	CASSSGQGSSDTQYF
TRBD1	TRBV5-4	.	TRBJ1-2	TGTGCCAGCAGCCGCCCGGGACAGGACTCTTCTAACTATGGCTACACCTTC	CASSRPGQDSSNYGYTF
.	TRBV3-1/TRBV3-2	few	TRBJ1-1	TGTGCCAGCAGCCCTAGGACACAGGAAGCTTTCTTT	CASSPRTQEAFF
TRBD1	TRBV7-9	once	TRBJ1-6	TGTGCCAGCAGCCCCACAGGGGATCACTCACCCCTCCACTTT	CASSPTGDHSPLHF
.	TRBV6-1	.	TRBJ1-1	TGTGCCAGCAGTGATACTACAGGGCGCGCCTGG	CASSDTTGRAW
.	TRBV7-9	.	TRBJ2-5	TGTGCCAGCAGCATCATTAGACAGCGCCAAGAGACCCAGTACTTC	CASSIIRQRQETQYF
.	TRBV5-1	once	TRBJ2-5	TGCGCCAGCCGCAGGGTCCAAGAGACCCAGTACTTC	CASRRVQETQYF
.	TRBV3-1/TRBV3-2	.	TRBJ1-1	TGTGCCAGCAGCCGGGGGAGGTTTACTGAAGCTTTCTTT	CASSRGRFTEAFF
TRBD1	TRBV27	.	TRBJ2-1	TGTGCCAGCAGTCCGGACAGGCGGAATGAGCAGTTCTTC	CASSPDRRNEQFF
.	TRBV28	.	TRBJ1-2	TGTGCCAGCAGCCTACCCCAAGGGGCTATTAGTGGCTACACCTTC	CASSLPQGAISGYTF
TRBD1	TRBV7-9	once	TRBJ2-7	TGTGCCAGCAGCTATGGGACAGGGGCCTCCTACGAGCAGTACTTC	CASSYGTGASYEQYF
.	TRBV18	.	TRBJ1-4	TGTGCCAGCTCACCACCCGACACGAATGAAAAACTGTTTTTT	CASSPPDTNEKLFF
TRBD2	TRBV29-1	.	TRBJ2-3	TGCGCCGCGAGCGGGGGGCCAGATACGCAGTATTTT	CAASGGPDTQYF